One and the same sample provided the 27 T cell receptor beta chains below, sequenced in a study of blood T cell repertoires in COVID-19. Sequencing used immunoSEQ multiplex PCR; TCRdb keeps in-frame clones, though not all of them. This table holds more than 300,000 clones, more than 70% found once. Sequencing used peripheral blood. These receptors came from a man between 18 and 35 years old who had recovered from COVID-19.

This sequence joins TRBV18 and TRBJ2-7; 7 bases line up with TRBD1. This CDR3 comprises 15 residues. J gave up 2 bases and V 5 bases, and 9 bases lay outside the gene matches. CDR1 and CDR2 from the germline V gene are KGHSH and LQKENI. CDR3 protein: CASSAQNQGAYEQYF. CDR3 nucleotide sequence: TGTGCCAGCTCAGCTCAAAATCAGGGGGCCTACGAGCAGTACTTC.

J is TRBJ2-7 and V is TRBV6-5; a weak D match, TRBD1 (5 bases). The CDR3 totals 14 residues. Trimming took 6 bases from V and 2 from J, leaving 14 bases between them. CDR1 is MNHEY and CDR2 is SVGAGI in the germline V gene. DNA of the CDR3: TGTGCCAGCAGCCACAGGTTAGGAACCTACGAGCAGTACTTC. It specifies CASSHRLGTYEQYF.

The chain uses TRBV7-9 and TRBJ1-6, with TRBD1 as a possible D gene (5 bases). The CDR3 consists of 14 residues. With 5 bases removed from V and 2 bases from J, the gap between germline ends came to 7 bases. CDR1 is SEHNR and CDR2 is FQNEAQ in the germline V gene (reference sequence). This CDR3 reads CASSDSTYNSPLHF. The CDR3 DNA follows: TGTGCCAGCAGCGACAGCACCTATAATTCACCCCTCCACTTT.

The gene calls are TRBV6-5 and TRBJ2-7; D might be TRBD2 (5 bases). Germline V gives CDR1 MNHEY, CDR2 SVGAGI. The V end was cut by 0 bases, the J end by 5 bases, with 8 bases between. The CDR3 covers 13 residues. CDR3 in DNA: TGTGCCAGCAGTTACTCAGGAGCGGACGAGCAGTACTTC. Its translation is CASSYSGADEQYF.

The chain has TRBV18 and TRBJ2-2, with 9 bases fitting TRBD1. V lost 3 bases, J lost 4 bases, and 6 bases stayed unmatched. The CDR3 is 16 amino acids. The germline V gene encodes CDR1 KGHSH and CDR2 LQKENI. The DNA for the CDR3 is TGTGCCAGCTCACCCGGGACAGGGTCCTTCACCGGGGAGCTGTTTTTT. The encoded protein is CASSPGTGSFTGELFF.

J is TRBJ2-4 and V is TRBV27, with 9 bases that match TRBD1. V was clipped by 3 bases and J by 8 bases; unmatched bases: 5. CDR1 and CDR2 (germline): MNHEY, SMNVEV (reference sequence). The CDR3 is 14 amino acids. CDR3 sequence (DNA): TGTGCCAGCAGTTTTGGACAGGGGAAATACATTCAGTACTTC. Protein sequence: CASSFGQGKYIQYF.

J is TRBJ2-7 and V is TRBV4-2; 8 bases fit TRBD2. The CDR3 is 14 residues long. Germline V gene sequence: CDR1 LGHNA, CDR2 YNFKEQ. J gave up 6 bases and V 1 base, and 5 bases lay outside the gene matches. The CDR3 spells CASSQAGGFTEQYF. CDR3 sequence (DNA): TGTGCCAGCAGCCAAGCGGGAGGGTTTACCGAGCAGTACTTC.

The chain carries TRBV5-8 and TRBJ1-3, with TRBD1 matching 8 bases. J lost 0 bases, V lost 4 bases, and 3 bases had no gene match. This CDR3 region has 15 residues. CDR1 is SGHTS, CDR2 YDEGEE, per germline. CDR3 DNA: TGTGCCAGCAGCCGACAGGGGAGCTCTGGAAACACCATATATTTT. This gives the protein CASSRQGSSGNTIYF. Full variable domain (remainder filled in from reference TRBV5-8 and TRBJ1-3): EAGVTQSPTHLIKTRGQQATLRCSPISGHTSVYWYQQALGLGLQFLLWYDEGEERNRGNFPPRFSGRQFPNYSSELNVNALELEDSALYLCASSRQGSSGNTIYFGEGSWLTVV.

The chain is built from TRBV4-2 and TRBJ2-2, with unresolved D. V shed 0 bases and J shed 3 bases, with 8 bases lying between them. Germline V lookup: CDR1 LGHNA, CDR2 YNFKEQ. The CDR3 extends over 15 amino acids. This CDR3 reads CASSQESLYTGELFF. Here the CDR3 DNA reads TGTGCCAGCAGCCAAGAGTCACTATACACCGGGGAGCTGTTTTTT.

The V and J genes are TRBV2 and TRBJ1-2; D is perhaps TRBD1 (5 bases). The CDR3 has 12 amino acids. Germline V gives CDR1 SNHLY, CDR2 FYNNEI. V was clipped by 7 bases and J by 3 bases, with 9 bases between them. CDR3 sequence: CASTGFHYGYTF. DNA for the CDR3: TGTGCCAGCACAGGGTTTCACTATGGCTACACCTTC.

V and J are TRBV7-2 and TRBJ1-5, with TRBD1 matching 8 bases. The CDR3 covers 15 residues. Germline assignment: CDR1 SGHTA and CDR2 FQGNSA. V trimming: 1 base; J trimming: 3 bases; junction bases outside the gene matches: 2. CDR3 loop: CASSLGQGFNQPQHF. CDR3 DNA sequence: TGTGCCAGCAGCTTAGGACAGGGGTTCAATCAGCCCCAGCATTTT.

The chain is built from TRBV25-1 and TRBJ2-5; 11 positions agree with TRBD1. The CDR3 is 13 amino acids. Germline CDR1 MGHDK, CDR2 SYGVNS. The V segment lost 8 bases and the J segment 5 bases; nucleotides outside the gene matches: 4. The CDR3 DNA reads TGTGCCAGCGGGGACAGGGGGGTCGAGACCCAGTACTTC. This codes for CASGDRGVETQYF.

CDR3 nucleotide sequence: TGTGCCAGCAGTTTATTATTAGGCCAGGGTAACAATGAGCAGTTCTTC. The encoded protein is CASSLLLGQGNNEQFF. The chain has TRBV28 and TRBJ2-1; possible D gene TRBD1, 5 bases. The ends were cut back, 1 base at V and 5 bases at J, with 15 bases in the middle. The CDR3 consists of 16 residues. CDR1 and CDR2 (germline): MDHEN, SYDVKM. Based on the CDR3 plus reference TRBV28 and TRBJ2-1, the full variable domain is DVKVTQSSRYLVKRTGEKVFLECVQDMDHENMFWYRQDPGLGLRLIYFSYDVKMKEKGDIPEGYSVSREKKERFSLILESASTNQTSMYLCASSLLLGQGNNEQFFGPGTRLTVL.

The chain uses TRBV4-1 and TRBJ1-1; D remains unclear. Trimming shortened V by 0 bases and J by 1 base, and 6 bases separated the two germline ends. The CDR3 length is 14 residues. In germline, CDR1 is MGHRA, CDR2 YSYEKL. In DNA form, the CDR3 reads TGCGCCAGCAGCCAAGATCGGTGGAACACTGAAGCTTTCTTT. Its translation: CASSQDRWNTEAFF.

The J gene is TRBJ1-1, the V gene TRBV5-6; no reliable D call. Germline CDR1 and CDR2: SGHDT and YYEEEE. Deletions cut 0 bases from V and 1 base from J, with 7 bases between. The CDR3 loop spans 14 amino acids. As DNA, the CDR3 is TGTGCCAGCAGCTTGGTACACGAGAACACTGAAGCTTTCTTT. This sequence encodes CASSLVHENTEAFF.

This clone was recorded once. The V and J genes are TRBV11-3 and TRBJ2-1; TRBD2 aligns across 8 bases. The CDR3 loop spans 16 amino acids. CDR1 is SGHNT and CDR2 is YENEEA in the germline V gene. The junction had 14 bases not matched to a gene; V was cut back by 5 bases and J by 8 bases. This chain's CDR3 is CASSLGERERSDEQFF. In DNA, the CDR3 is TGTGCCAGCAGCCTAGGTGAGCGGGAGAGGTCCGATGAGCAGTTCTTC.

The chain employs TRBV3-1 (or the pseudogene TRBV3-2) and TRBJ2-3; tentative D call: TRBD2 (6 bases). In germline, CDR1 is LGHDT, CDR2 YNNKEL (reference sequence). V lost 4 bases and J lost 1, with 12 bases in between. This CDR3 spans 15 amino acids. In DNA form, the CDR3 reads TGTGCCAGCAGCCCCCGGGACTTACGCACAGATACGCAGTATTTT. Translated, it gives CASSPRDLRTDTQYF.

The V and J genes are TRBV5-6 and TRBJ2-1; a weak D match, TRBD2 (7 bases). With 2 bases removed from V and 8 bases from J, the gap between germline ends came to 23 bases. There are 17 residues in the CDR3. The germline V gene encodes CDR1 SGHDT and CDR2 YYEEEE. CDR3: CASSFTKSGAEGDEQFF. The CDR3 coding sequence is TGTGCCAGCAGCTTTACGAAAAGCGGGGCCGAGGGGGATGAGCAGTTCTTC. The variable domain in full, completed from reference TRBV5-6 and TRBJ2-1, reads DAGVTQSPTHLIKTRGQQVTLRCSPKSGHDTVSWYQQALGQGPQFIFQYYEEEERQRGNFPDRFSGHQFPNYSSELNVNALLLGDSALYLCASSFTKSGAEGDEQFFGPGTRLTVL.

The genes are TRBV6-5 and TRBJ2-7; a possible D gene is TRBD2 (5 bases). The ends were cut back, 0 bases at V and 2 bases at J, with 11 bases in the middle. The CDR3 length is 15 residues. CDR1 and CDR2 from the germline V gene are MNHEY and SVGAGI. CDR3 DNA sequence: TGTGCCAGCAGTTACTCGGTGGCTAGCCCCTACGAGCAGTACTTC. Translating it yields CASSYSVASPYEQYF.

This clone was observed once. This CDR3 is CASSYRREETQYF. In nucleotides, the CDR3 is TGTGCCAGCAGTTACAGGCGGGAAGAGACCCAGTACTTC. The J gene is TRBJ2-5, the V gene TRBV6-5; D possibly corresponds to TRBD2 (5 bases). The germline V and J ends were trimmed by 2 bases and 3 bases, with 7 bases remaining between them. The CDR3 is made up of 13 amino acids. Germline V lookup: CDR1 MNHEY, CDR2 SVGAGI.

V is TRBV6-5 and J is TRBJ2-2; 8 nucleotides match TRBD1. From germline, CDR1 is MNHEY and CDR2 SVGAGI. Unmatched junction bases numbered 5, after V lost 5 bases and J lost 6 bases. The length of the CDR3 is 14 residues. The CDR3 DNA reads TGTGCCAGCAGTAGACAGGGGACCTCCGGGGAGCTGTTTTTT. This gives the protein CASSRQGTSGELFF.

This clone was detected many times. Distinct nucleotide sequences in the sample also encode this CDR3. The V and J genes are TRBV4-1 and TRBJ1-2; no clear D. V was shortened by 0 bases and J by 5 bases, with 10 bases between the two germline ends. CDR1 and CDR2 from the germline V gene are MGHRA and YSYEKL. The length of the CDR3 is 14 residues. CDR3 sequence reads: CASSQDRTSYGYTF. The CDR3 DNA reads TGCGCCAGCAGCCAAGATAGGACTTCTTATGGCTACACCTTC.

The chain uses TRBV11-2 and TRBJ1-2, with a weak D call TRBD1 (5 bases). Germline values: CDR1 SGHAT, CDR2 FQNNGV. V gave up 4 bases and J gave up 4 bases, with 13 bases separating them. CDR3 length equals 14 residues. The CDR3 spells CASSSPRVPYGYTF. The CDR3 DNA follows: TGTGCCAGCAGCTCTCCCAGGGTCCCCTATGGCTACACCTTC.

The rearrangement uses TRBV30 and TRBJ1-1, with a tentative D call TRBD1 (5 bases). The V end was cut by 4 bases, the J end by 4 bases, with 13 bases between. Germline assignment: CDR1 GTSNPN and CDR2 SVGIG (reference sequence). This CDR3 comprises 13 residues. The DNA of the CDR3 is TGTGCCTGGATGTCGCAGGGTGGCACTGAAGCTTTCTTT. It encodes CAWMSQGGTEAFF. Complete variable domain (other parts from reference TRBV30 and TRBJ1-1): SQTIHQWPATLVQPVGSPLSLECTVEGTSNPNLYWYRQAAGRGLQLLFYSVGIGQISSEVPQNLSASRPQDRQFILSSKKLLLSDSGFYLCAWMSQGGTEAFFGQGTRLTVV.

This clone occurred once. This chain uses TRBV27 with TRBJ2-5; a possible D gene is TRBD2 (5 bases). Germline V lookup: CDR1 MNHEY, CDR2 SMNVEV (reference sequence). The CDR3 is made up of 14 amino acids. The ends were cut back, 2 bases at V and 5 bases at J, with 12 bases in the middle. The CDR3 reads CASSLQTTGETQYF. Here the CDR3 DNA reads TGTGCCAGCAGTTTACAGACGACGGGGGAGACCCAGTACTTC.

The chain combines TRBV10-1 with TRBJ1-1, with TRBD1 as a possible D gene (5 bases). Trimming pared 3 bases from V and 1 base from J, leaving 24 bases between. The CDR3 spans 19 residues. Germline CDR1 and CDR2: WNHNN and SYGVQD (reference sequence). CDR3 in DNA: TGCGCCAGCAGTGAAATTTGGTTGGGCCCGGGGGGGACGAACACTGAAGCTTTCTTT. Encoded protein: CASSEIWLGPGGTNTEAFF.

The CDR3: CASSAGQSPNTEAFF. CDR3 coding DNA: TGTGCCAGCAGTGCAGGACAGTCGCCGAACACTGAAGCTTTCTTT. The gene calls are TRBV28 and TRBJ1-1; D is perhaps TRBD1 (6 bases). V was clipped by 5 bases and J by 1 base, with 14 bases between them. The germline V gene has CDR1 MDHEN and CDR2 SYDVKM. The CDR3 totals 15 residues.